The 30 T cell receptor beta chains reported below all come from one sample, sequenced in a study of cytomegalovirus exposure and HLA in healthy donors. Both 60 Vbeta primers and 13 Jbeta primers went into the PCR. Measured with immunoSEQ multiplex PCR; TCRdb has only the in-frame clones, and not every one. The sample includes about 200,000 clones, around 83% of them seen just once. Sequencing was carried out using PBMCs. The receptors stem from a woman aged 45-60 years in good health and CMV-seropositive.

CDR3 protein: CASRRTSGRAVGELFF. The CDR3 DNA sequence: TGCGCCAGCAGAAGGACTAGCGGGAGGGCCGTCGGGGAGCTGTTTTTT. This chain links TRBV4-1 with TRBJ2-2; 15 nucleotides line up with TRBD2. CDR1 is MGHRA, CDR2 YSYEKL, per germline. The V segment lost 6 bases and the J segment 7 bases; nucleotides outside the gene matches: 6. The CDR3 has 16 amino acids.

This clone was detected only once. V usage is TRBV6-5 and J usage is TRBJ1-5; TRBD1 is a possible D gene (5 bases). Between the trimmed V and J ends, which lost 7 bases and 2 bases, there was a span of 15 bases. CDR1 and CDR2 (germline): MNHEY, SVGAGI. The CDR3 contains 15 residues. In DNA form, the CDR3 reads TGTGCCAGCACCCGGGGGGGGAGGGGCAATCAGCCCCAGCATTTT. Protein sequence: CASTRGGRGNQPQHF.

V gene TRBV5-1 combines with J gene TRBJ1-1; 8 nucleotides agree with TRBD1. The CDR3 sequence is 12 residues long. V gave up 6 bases and J gave up 7 bases; unmatched junction bases: 5. In germline, CDR1 is SGHRS, CDR2 YFSETQ. Here the CDR3 reads CASNPGQGEAFF. CDR3 coding DNA: TGCGCCAGCAACCCCGGACAGGGTGAAGCTTTCTTT.

This clone was seen only a few times. The chain combines TRBV23-1 with TRBJ2-7; TRBD2 agrees at 8 bases. TRBV23-1 is an open reading frame whose function is uncertain. The length of the CDR3 is 17 residues. J was trimmed by 2 bases and V by 2 bases; bases with no gene match: 11. CDR3 DNA: TGCGCCAGCAGTCAACGCGAAACTAGCGGAGTGCCCTACGAGCAGTACTTC. Translation: CASSQRETSGVPYEQYF.

Regarding this clone: Distinct nucleotide sequences in the sample also encode this CDR3. This rearrangement joins TRBV5-6 to TRBJ2-7, with a tentative D call TRBD1 (7 bases). The CDR3 spans 14 residues. In germline, CDR1 is SGHDT, CDR2 YYEEEE. V lost 0 bases to trimming and J lost 3 bases, with 10 bases between them. CDR3 sequence reads: CASSLGGDSYEQYF. Here the CDR3 DNA reads TGTGCCAGCAGCTTGGGGGGGGACAGCTACGAGCAGTACTTC.

This clone was found a few times. The CDR3 DNA follows: TGTGCCAGCAGCTTAGCCGTGAACACTGAAGCTTTCTTT. Protein sequence: CASSLAVNTEAFF. This rearrangement joins TRBV11-2 to TRBJ1-1; no clear D. The germline V gene encodes CDR1 SGHAT and CDR2 FQNNGV. With 1 base removed from V and 0 bases from J, the gap between germline ends came to 3 bases. The CDR3 covers 13 residues.

In regard to this clone: This specimen includes other DNA sequences encoding the same CDR3. The CDR3: CASSLAPLAAYNEQFF. CDR3 DNA: TGCGCCAGCAGCTTGGCCCCACTAGCAGCGTACAATGAGCAGTTCTTC. The chain combines TRBV5-1 with TRBJ2-1, with D possibly matching TRBD2 (6 bases). Deletions cut 0 bases from V and 4 bases from J, with 14 bases between. The CDR3 sequence is 16 residues long. Per germline, CDR1 SGHRS and CDR2 YFSETQ.

The chain links TRBV14 to TRBJ1-5; D remains unclear. The CDR3 is 17 amino acids. V lost 0 bases and J 5 bases, leaving 17 bases between the germline ends. CDR1 and CDR2 (germline): SGHDN, FVKESK. CDR3 nucleotides: TGTGCCAGCAGCCAAGATCCTACCCGCAACAGCCATCAGCCCCAGCATTTT. This gives the protein CASSQDPTRNSHQPQHF. Combining the CDR3 with reference TRBV14 and TRBJ1-5 gives the whole variable domain EAGVTQFPSHSVIEKGQTVTLRCDPISGHDNLYWYRRVMGKEIKFLLHFVKESKQDESGMPNNRFLAERTGGTYSTLKVQPAELEDSGVYFCASSQDPTRNSHQPQHFGDGTRLSIL.

This clone has a single count. This chain connects TRBV7-9 to TRBJ1-4; D may be TRBD1 (5 bases). Trimming took off 6 bases at V and 5 bases at J, with 10 bases between the two ends. The CDR3 runs to 13 residues. CDR1 SEHNR and CDR2 FQNEAQ come from the germline V gene (reference sequence). CDR3 residues: CASRLTDNEKLFF. DNA for the CDR3: TGTGCCAGCAGGTTGACAGACAATGAAAAACTGTTTTTT. The complete variable domain, with remaining parts taken from reference TRBV7-9 and TRBJ1-4, reads DTGVSQNPRHKITKRGQNVTFRCDPISEHNRLYWYRQTLGQGPEFLTYFQNEAQLEKSRLLSDRFSAERPKGSFSTLEIQRTEQGDSAMYLCASRLTDNEKLFFGSGTQLSVL.

The chain links TRBV29-1 to TRBJ2-1; D is unclear. Deletions cut 7 bases from V and 4 bases from J, with 8 bases between. The CDR3 runs to 11 residues. The germline gives CDR1 SQVTM, CDR2 ANQGSEA. The CDR3 reads CSADTYNEQFF. Written as DNA, the CDR3 is TGCAGCGCTGACACTTACAATGAGCAGTTCTTC.

V usage is TRBV6-5 and J usage is TRBJ1-4, with 9 bases identical to TRBD1. This CDR3 spans 14 amino acids. Per the germline V gene, CDR1 is MNHEY and CDR2 is SVGAGI. Losses at the gene ends were 5 bases for V and 7 bases for J; bases not matched to a gene: 5. CDR3 sequence reads: CASSPQGALEKLFF. Written as DNA, the CDR3 is TGTGCCAGCAGTCCACAGGGGGCGCTTGAAAAACTGTTTTTT.

This chain connects TRBV19 to TRBJ1-2; 8 bases map to TRBD1. CDR1 and CDR2 from the germline V gene are LNHDA and SQIVND (reference sequence). The CDR3 has 14 residues. The V gene end was trimmed by 4 bases and the J gene end by 2 bases; junction bases not matched to a gene: 3. The CDR3 sequence is CASSRTGTNYGYTF. DNA of the CDR3: TGTGCCAGTAGTAGGACAGGGACGAACTATGGCTACACCTTC.

V gene TRBV18 combines with J gene TRBJ1-2; D gene unclear. The CDR3 runs 14 residues. The germline gives CDR1 KGHSH, CDR2 LQKENI. Trimming pared 1 base from V and 0 bases from J, leaving 6 bases between. CDR3 protein: CASSPQTANYGYTF. For the CDR3, the DNA is TGTGCCAGCTCACCACAAACAGCTAACTATGGCTACACCTTC.

In its sample, this clone was seen once. Other DNA sequences of this sample code for an identical CDR3. This rearrangement joins TRBV5-4 to TRBJ2-3, with 9 bases lining up with TRBD2. The CDR3 is 13 residues long. With 5 bases clipped from V and 3 bases from J, the junction kept 1 base outside the gene matches. The germline CDR1 and CDR2 sequences are SGHNT and YYREEE (reference sequence). In DNA, the CDR3 is TGTGCCAGCAGTCTAGCGGGAACAGATACGCAGTATTTT. Amino acid sequence: CASSLAGTDTQYF.

The genes are TRBV29-1 and TRBJ2-6; 12 bases line up with TRBD1. Germline-derived CDR1 and CDR2 are SQVTM and ANQGSEA. CDR3 length: 18 amino acids. Germline trimming cut 4 bases from V and 0 bases from J; bases unmatched to any gene: 7. The CDR3 bases are TGCAGCGTTGTATTTGGGGACAGGGGGCCCTCTGGGGCCAACGTCCTGACTTTC. Translation: CSVVFGDRGPSGANVLTF. Full variable domain (rest looked up from reference TRBV29-1 and TRBJ2-6): SAVISQKPSRDICQRGTSLTIQCQVDSQVTMMFWYRQQPGQSLTLIATANQGSEATYESGFVIDKFPISRPNLTFSTLTVSNMSPEDSSIYLCSVVFGDRGPSGANVLTFGAGSRLTVL.

V gene TRBV15 combines with J gene TRBJ2-1, with 9 nucleotides matching TRBD1. Losses at the gene ends were 5 bases for V and 7 bases for J; bases not matched to a gene: 6. Germline V gene data show CDR1 as LNHNV and CDR2 as YYDKDF (reference sequence). This CDR3 comprises 14 residues. The CDR3 coding sequence is TGTGCCACCAGCGGCCCGGACAGGGGAAATGAGCAGTTCTTC. Encoded protein: CATSGPDRGNEQFF.

The gene calls are TRBV18 and TRBJ1-1; D uncertain. This CDR3 region has 15 residues. Looked up from germline, CDR1 is KGHSH and CDR2 is LQKENI. Deletions cut 3 bases from V and 1 base from J, with 12 bases between. In DNA, the CDR3 is TGTGCCAGCTCACCCCTATCCGGTGAGAACACTGAAGCTTTCTTT. Protein: CASSPLSGENTEAFF.

CDR3 sequence reads: CASSLIGTGNVGYGYTF. CDR3 DNA: TGTGCCAGCAGCTTAATCGGGACAGGGAATGTAGGGTATGGCTACACCTTC. This chain connects TRBV7-9 to TRBJ1-2, with TRBD1 matching over 9 bases. The CDR3 covers 17 residues. Germline CDR1 SEHNR, CDR2 FQNEAQ (reference sequence). With 2 bases clipped from V and 5 bases from J, the junction kept 12 bases outside the gene matches.

The J gene is TRBJ2-7, the V gene TRBV30, with D possibly being TRBD2 (5 bases). Germline V gene lookup returns CDR1 GTSNPN and CDR2 SVGIG (reference sequence). V was pared by 2 bases and J by 0 bases, with 17 bases between. The CDR3 sequence is 16 residues long. CDR3 sequence reads: CAWSFPRSGFSYEQYF. CDR3 in DNA: TGTGCCTGGAGTTTCCCTCGGTCGGGGTTCTCCTACGAGCAGTACTTC. Based on the CDR3 plus reference TRBV30 and TRBJ2-7, the full variable domain is SQTIHQWPATLVQPVGSPLSLECTVEGTSNPNLYWYRQAAGRGLQLLFYSVGIGQISSEVPQNLSASRPQDRQFILSSKKLLLSDSGFYLCAWSFPRSGFSYEQYFGPGTRLTVT.

The V call is TRBV2, the J call TRBJ2-3; 8 bases agree with TRBD1. Per the germline V gene, CDR1 is SNHLY and CDR2 is FYNNEI. J gave up 2 bases and V 6 bases, and 10 bases lay outside the gene matches. The CDR3 has 16 amino acids. In DNA, the CDR3 is TGTGCCAGCAGGAGACAGGGGAGGATACACACAGATACGCAGTATTTT. It encodes CASRRQGRIHTDTQYF. Drawing the rest from reference TRBV2 and TRBJ2-3, the complete variable domain is EPEVTQTPSHQVTQMGQEVILRCVPISNHLYFYWYRQILGQKVEFLVSFYNNEISEKSEIFDDQFSVERPDGSNFTLKIRSTKLEDSAMYFCASRRQGRIHTDTQYFGPGTRLTVL.

To note about this clone: Other nucleotide sequences from this sample produce the same CDR3. The chain carries TRBV10-1 and TRBJ2-5; 7 nucleotides line up with TRBD2. Germline V lookup: CDR1 WNHNN, CDR2 SYGVQD (reference sequence). This CDR3 is 13 amino acids long. The V gene end was trimmed by 3 bases and the J gene end by 3 bases; junction bases not matched to a gene: 1. This chain's CDR3 is CASSDRGEETQYF. Written as DNA, the CDR3 is TGCGCCAGCAGTGATCGGGGGGAAGAGACCCAGTACTTC.

V and J are TRBV6-4 and TRBJ2-5; D remains unclear. The tail of the sequence fits TRBJ2-7 better, so the J call may be wrong. The CDR3 is made up of 16 amino acids. Germline V gene data show CDR1 as MRHNA and CDR2 as SNTAGT. This chain's CDR3 is CASSDYLTPSSYEQYF. The CDR3 nucleotides are TGTGCCAGCAGTGATTATCTGACACCAAGCTCCTACGAGCAGTACTTC.

The chain employs TRBV7-9 and TRBJ2-4; possible D gene TRBD2, 5 bases. Trimming stripped 5 bases from V and 0 bases from J, with 20 bases between. CDR3 length: 18 amino acids. The germline V gene encodes CDR1 SEHNR and CDR2 FQNEAQ (reference sequence). The CDR3 coding sequence is TGTGCCAGCAGCCCCCCCGGGATTAGGGCCGTAGCCAAAAACATTCAGTACTTC. The encoded protein is CASSPPGIRAVAKNIQYF.

CDR3 amino acids: CASSWTGAPSTDTQYF. CDR3 nucleotide sequence: TGTGCCAGCAGTTGGACAGGGGCCCCCAGCACAGATACGCAGTATTTT. This rearrangement joins TRBV27 to TRBJ2-3; 9 bases are shared with TRBD1. Germline lookup yields CDR1 MNHEY and CDR2 SMNVEV (reference sequence). With 4 bases clipped from V and 0 bases from J, the junction kept 5 bases outside the gene matches. The CDR3 length is 16 residues.

The gene calls are TRBV7-9 and TRBJ1-2; maybe TRBD1 (5 bases). Germline loops: CDR1 SEHNR, CDR2 FQNEAQ (reference sequence). The CDR3 is 13 amino acids. Trimming took off 5 bases at V and 4 bases at J, with 11 bases between the two ends. The CDR3 loop reads CASSPGGVYGYTF. DNA of the CDR3: TGTGCCAGCAGCCCCGGGGGGGTCTATGGCTACACCTTC.

The sample holds one count of this clone. The genes are TRBV27 and TRBJ1-3; TRBD1 is a possible D gene (5 bases). Per germline, CDR1 MNHEY and CDR2 SMNVEV (reference sequence). The V end lost 5 bases, the J end lost 1 base, and 9 bases lay between the germline ends. This CDR3 has 14 amino acids. The CDR3 region has the DNA TGTGCCAGCAGTCCGTCAGGGTCTGGAAACACCATATATTTT. Translating gives CASSPSGSGNTIYF.

The chain carries TRBV11-2 and TRBJ1-2, with D perhaps TRBD1 (6 bases). The CDR3 covers 12 residues. The V end lost 6 bases, the J end lost 5 bases, and 10 bases lay between the germline ends. The germline V gene has CDR1 SGHAT and CDR2 FQNNGV. CDR3 nucleotide sequence: TGTGCCAGCAGTGCCAGGGGATATGGCTACACCTTC. The encoded protein is CASSARGYGYTF.

J is TRBJ2-1 and V is TRBV11-3; TRBD1 matches at 8 bases. The junction had 10 bases not matched to a gene; V was cut back by 3 bases and J by 0 bases. The CDR3 covers 18 residues. Germline assignment: CDR1 SGHNT and CDR2 YENEEA. The CDR3 loop is CASSLEAGGPYSYNEQFF. The CDR3 coding sequence is TGTGCCAGCAGCTTGGAAGCAGGGGGCCCCTACTCCTACAATGAGCAGTTCTTC.

This clone was seen a handful of times. The chain uses TRBV9 and TRBJ2-7; 7 nucleotides match TRBD1. The CDR3 runs 12 residues. Per germline, CDR1 SGDLS and CDR2 YYNGEE. Trimming removed 3 bases from V and 5 bases from J; junction bases left unmatched: 2. This CDR3 is CASSGDSNEQYF. CDR3 sequence (DNA): TGTGCCAGCAGCGGGGACAGTAACGAGCAGTACTTC.

V and J are TRBV5-5 and TRBJ2-3; D is perhaps TRBD2 (6 bases). V was trimmed by 4 bases and J by 0 bases, leaving 12 bases between them. The CDR3 is 15 amino acids. Germline-derived CDR1 and CDR2 are SGHKS and YYEKEE (reference sequence). The DNA of the CDR3 is TGTGCCAGCAGCCCACTGGGAGGTAGCACAGATACGCAGTATTTT. Its translation: CASSPLGGSTDTQYF.